This entry lists 26 T cell receptor beta chains sequenced from one sample in a study of T cells in localized non-small cell lung cancer. Method: immunoSEQ multiplex PCR; TCRdb's copy keeps in-frame clones and lacks some. The sample consists of more than 100,000 clones, roughly 90% of them appearing once. The starting material was peripheral blood, obtained before any cancer treatment. The source of these receptors is a female donor aged 60 or older with stage I lung adenocarcinoma.

The chain uses TRBV9 and TRBJ2-7; TRBD2 matches at 8 bases. V trimming: 2 bases; J trimming: 0 bases; junction bases outside the gene matches: 4. The CDR3 is made up of 15 amino acids. Germline CDR1 SGDLS, CDR2 YYNGEE. CDR3 nucleotide sequence: TGTGCCAGCAGCGTGACGGGAGGGTTCTCCTACGAGCAGTACTTC. This codes for CASSVTGGFSYEQYF.

V is TRBV6-1 and J is TRBJ1-2; D gene unclear. Germline CDR1 is MNHNS and CDR2 is SASEGT. V was cut by 1 base and J by 4 bases, with 7 bases left in between. CDR3 length equals 13 residues. The CDR3 sequence: CASSEVDGYGYTF. The CDR3 DNA is TGTGCCAGCAGTGAAGTTGACGGCTATGGCTACACCTTC.

Only one count was recorded for this clone. The chain links TRBV2 to TRBJ2-3; D may be TRBD2 (6 bases). The germline V gene encodes CDR1 SNHLY and CDR2 FYNNEI. Trimming stripped 0 bases from V and 2 bases from J, with 9 bases between. CDR3 size: 15 residues. In nucleotides, the CDR3 is TGTGCCAGCAGTGAAGCAGGGACTCCCACAGATACGCAGTATTTT. This gives the protein CASSEAGTPTDTQYF.

The chain has TRBV4-1 and TRBJ2-3; 10 bases align to TRBD2. CDR3 length: 16 amino acids. V lost 8 bases and J lost 4; bases outside the gene matches: 12. Germline CDR1 and CDR2: MGHRA and YSYEKL. CDR3 region: CASGEAGGPGADTQYF. The CDR3 region has the DNA TGCGCCAGCGGAGAAGCGGGAGGGCCTGGGGCAGATACGCAGTATTTT.

This clone has only one observation. The gene calls are TRBV28 and TRBJ1-5; possibly TRBD1 for D (6 bases). V lost 6 bases to trimming and J lost 0 bases, with 15 bases between them. Germline values: CDR1 MDHEN, CDR2 SYDVKM. The CDR3 covers 16 residues. The CDR3 loop reads CASSPGASNSNQPQHF. CDR3 bases: TGTGCCAGCAGCCCAGGGGCATCGAATAGCAATCAGCCCCAGCATTTT. Full variable domain (rest looked up from reference TRBV28 and TRBJ1-5): DVKVTQSSRYLVKRTGEKVFLECVQDMDHENMFWYRQDPGLGLRLIYFSYDVKMKEKGDIPEGYSVSREKKERFSLILESASTNQTSMYLCASSPGASNSNQPQHFGDGTRLSIL.

This chain links TRBV5-4 with TRBJ1-3; D perhaps matches TRBD1 (5 bases). The CDR3 is 11 residues long. The germline gives CDR1 SGHNT, CDR2 YYREEE (reference sequence). V lost 3 bases to trimming and J lost 9 bases, with 7 bases between them. CDR3 in amino acids: CASSSGVTIYF. CDR3 DNA: TGTGCCAGCAGCTCGGGGGTCACCATATATTTT.

V is TRBV7-3 and J is TRBJ2-6; D unclear. CDR1 SGHTA and CDR2 FQGTGA come from the germline V gene. V was trimmed by 2 bases and J by 0 bases, leaving 8 bases between them. This CDR3 contains 16 residues. The DNA for the CDR3 is TGTGCCAGCAGCTTAGGCCCCAGCTCTGGGGCCAACGTCCTGACTTTC. It codes for CASSLGPSSGANVLTF. The complete variable domain, with remaining parts taken from reference TRBV7-3 and TRBJ2-6, reads GAGVSQTPSNKVTEKGKYVELRCDPISGHTALYWYRQSLGQGPEFLIYFQGTGAADDSGLPNDRFFAVRPEGSVSTLKIQRTERGDSAVYLCASSLGPSSGANVLTFGAGSRLTVL.

This clone was seen a single time. The gene calls are TRBV1 and TRBJ2-2; TRBD2 reflects the table's D call only, with no check against the DNA. TRBV1 is listed as a pseudogene. The CDR3 loop spans 17 amino acids. The CDR3 DNA reads as TGCACCAGCAGCCAAAAACGTGGGGGGACTCATACCGGGGAGCTGTTTTTT. Its protein is CTSSQKRGGTHTGELFF.

This rearrangement joins TRBV6-5 to TRBJ2-7; tentative D call: TRBD1 (6 bases). V lost 6 bases and J lost 2, with 17 bases in between. This CDR3 comprises 15 residues. Germline assignment: CDR1 MNHEY and CDR2 SVGAGI. This CDR3 reads CASSREGQGTYEQYF. CDR3 nucleotides: TGTGCCAGCAGCCGTGAGGGACAAGGTACCTACGAGCAGTACTTC.

The chain recombines TRBV7-3 with TRBJ2-3; 9 bases agree with TRBD2. Trimming at V came to 3 bases and at J to 6 bases, leaving 7 bases not matched to a gene. This CDR3 comprises 15 residues. CDR1 is SGHTA and CDR2 is FQGTGA in the germline V gene. CDR3 in DNA: TGTGCCAGCAGCTTCTCTAGCGGGAAGGTCGATACGCAGTATTTT. Its protein is CASSFSSGKVDTQYF. The complete variable domain, with remaining parts taken from reference TRBV7-3 and TRBJ2-3, reads GAGVSQTPSNKVTEKGKYVELRCDPISGHTALYWYRQSLGQGPEFLIYFQGTGAADDSGLPNDRFFAVRPEGSVSTLKIQRTERGDSAVYLCASSFSSGKVDTQYFGPGTRLTVL.

A few counts support this clone. The rearrangement links TRBV10-1 to TRBJ1-5, with 8 bases matching TRBD1. The germline CDR1 and CDR2 sequences are WNHNN and SYGVQD (reference sequence). V shed 6 bases, J shed 5 bases, and the junction held 9 bases outside the gene matches. This CDR3 region has 15 residues. The CDR3 protein is CASSEGSGGDQPQHF. The CDR3 DNA reads TGCGCCAGCAGCGAAGGGTCAGGGGGCGATCAGCCCCAGCATTTT.

The chain links TRBV12-5 to TRBJ1-1; no reliable D call. V dropped 1 base and J dropped 0 bases, with 9 bases sitting between them. The CDR3 totals 15 residues. The V gene's germline CDR1 is LGHNT and CDR2 FRNRAP. DNA for the CDR3: TGTGCTAGTGGTTTGGGACCCCTAGTGAACACTGAAGCTTTCTTT. Translating gives CASGLGPLVNTEAFF.

The chain carries TRBV11-2 and TRBJ2-1; 7 bases are shared with TRBD1. J gave up 10 bases and V 5 bases, and 11 bases lay outside the gene matches. This CDR3 contains 14 residues. From germline, CDR1 is SGHAT and CDR2 FQNNGV. The CDR3 DNA sequence: TGTGCCAGCAGCGTAAACCGGGACAGTTTGGAGCAGTTCTTC. It translates to CASSVNRDSLEQFF.

This sequence joins TRBV4-1 and TRBJ2-5; 7 bases are a match to TRBD2. CDR1 and CDR2 from the germline V gene are MGHRA and YSYEKL. J gave up 0 bases and V 5 bases, and 3 bases lay outside the gene matches. This CDR3 contains 14 residues. CDR3 protein: CASSTSVYQETQYF. CDR3 nucleotide sequence: TGCGCCAGCAGCACTAGCGTCTACCAAGAGACCCAGTACTTC.

V and J are TRBV19 and TRBJ2-5; TRBD2 matches at 9 bases. The CDR3 consists of 16 residues. V was pared by 5 bases and J by 5 bases, with 12 bases of the junction left unmatched. The germline V gene encodes CDR1 LNHDA and CDR2 SQIVND (reference sequence). For the CDR3, the DNA is TGTGCCAGTAGTGGACGGACTAGCGCTAGCCGGGAGACCCAGTACTTC. The encoded protein is CASSGRTSASRETQYF.

This sequence joins TRBV18 and TRBJ1-2; no clear D gene. CDR3 length: 14 amino acids. The germline V gene encodes CDR1 KGHSH and CDR2 LQKENI. Trimming left V 3 bases short and J 7 bases short, with 15 bases between. DNA of the CDR3: TGTGCCAGCTCACCGGGCCCCATCCATAGTGGCTACACCTTC. Translating it yields CASSPGPIHSGYTF.

This clone has a handful of counts. This chain's CDR3 is CASSEYYGEAFF. In DNA form, the CDR3 reads TGTGCCAGCAGTGAATACTACGGAGAAGCTTTCTTT. This chain links TRBV25-1 with TRBJ1-1; D ambiguous. The ends were cut back, 0 bases at V and 8 bases at J, with 7 bases in the middle. The CDR3 is 12 amino acids. Germline V gene lookup returns CDR1 MGHDK and CDR2 SYGVNS.

V and J are TRBV27 and TRBJ1-2; perhaps TRBD1 as D (5 bases). Germline V CDR1 and CDR2: MNHEY, SMNVEV (reference sequence). This CDR3 comprises 12 residues. Trimming pared 5 bases from V and 6 bases from J, leaving 10 bases between. CDR3 bases: TGTGCCAGCAGTCCTCGGGGGAATGGCTACACCTTC. Protein sequence: CASSPRGNGYTF.

The chain carries TRBV11-2 and TRBJ2-3, with D possibly TRBD1 on 6 matching bases. The V gene's germline CDR1 is SGHAT and CDR2 FQNNGV. This CDR3 is 15 amino acids long. V lost 0 bases, J lost 3 bases, and 10 bases lay in between. The chain's CDR3 is CASSLDGGRTDTQYF. The CDR3 DNA sequence: TGTGCCAGCAGCTTAGATGGGGGCAGGACAGATACGCAGTATTTT.

The rearrangement joins TRBV5-4 to TRBJ1-2; D gene uncertain. Between the trimmed V and J ends, which lost 7 bases and 7 bases, there was a span of 20 bases. CDR3 length: 14 residues. Germline-derived CDR1 and CDR2 are SGHNT and YYREEE (reference sequence). The CDR3 loop reads CASGSVPKAGGYTF. The CDR3 DNA follows: TGTGCCAGCGGATCGGTACCCAAAGCCGGTGGCTACACCTTC.

The V call is TRBV19, the J call TRBJ2-4; D gene ambiguous. Germline assignment: CDR1 LNHDA and CDR2 SQIVND (reference sequence). The V end lost 3 bases, the J end lost 9 bases, and 12 bases lay between the germline ends. This CDR3 is built from 13 residues. The CDR3: CASSILELGIQYF. CDR3 in DNA: TGTGCCAGTAGTATTTTGGAGTTAGGCATTCAGTACTTC.

V gene TRBV4-1 combines with J gene TRBJ2-3; 7 bases are a match to TRBD1. CDR3 length: 14 amino acids. V lost 2 bases, J lost 11 bases, and 10 bases stayed unmatched. From germline, CDR1 is MGHRA and CDR2 YSYEKL. The CDR3 DNA sequence: TGCGCCAGCAGCCAATCAGGGACAGTGGCTGGGCAGTATTTT. Translation: CASSQSGTVAGQYF.

A single count supports this clone. The chain carries TRBV7-2 and TRBJ1-1; 9 bases match TRBD1. Germline trimming cut 5 bases from V and 3 bases from J; bases unmatched to any gene: 10. The CDR3 runs to 16 residues. Per the germline V gene, CDR1 is SGHTA and CDR2 is FQGNSA. The chain's CDR3 is CASSPTGGAQDTEAFF. CDR3 bases: TGTGCCAGCAGCCCAACAGGGGGCGCTCAGGACACTGAAGCTTTCTTT.

The V call is TRBV7-9, the J call TRBJ1-4; D is ambiguous. Trimming stripped 5 bases from V and 0 bases from J, with 7 bases between. CDR1 is SEHNR, CDR2 FQNEAQ, per germline (reference sequence). The CDR3 contains 14 residues. CDR3 amino acids: CASSPYTTNEKLFF. CDR3 DNA sequence: TGTGCCAGCAGCCCATATACAACTAATGAAAAACTGTTTTTT.

The chain recombines TRBV10-3 with TRBJ2-2, with TRBD2 matching over 13 bases. With V trimmed by 10 bases and J by 6 bases, 8 bases remained unmatched. CDR1 and CDR2 from the germline V gene are ENHRY and SYGVKD. This CDR3 has 15 residues. This CDR3 is CATSGTSGMAGELFF. The CDR3 nucleotides read TGTGCCACCTCCGGGACTAGCGGGATGGCCGGGGAGCTGTTTTTT.

This clone was seen only a few times. This chain connects TRBV5-1 to TRBJ2-7; D is ambiguous. This CDR3 contains 15 residues. Trimming took off 0 bases at V and 2 bases at J, with 12 bases between the two ends. CDR1 and CDR2 (germline): SGHRS, YFSETQ. The CDR3 region is CASSLASTAPYEQYF. As DNA, the CDR3 is TGCGCCAGCAGCTTGGCCTCGACCGCTCCCTACGAGCAGTACTTC.